This TCR beta chain was obtained from a study of blood T cell repertoires in COVID-19. The wider study: COVID-19 samples from acute and convalescent phases originated in the United States, Italy and Spain.

The data were produced by immunoSEQ multiplex PCR, yet TCRdb's version contains in-frame clones alone and is incomplete. The repertoire holds about 87,000 clones, with approximately 85% as singletons. Notes on this clone: An end of the junction differs from the germline gene, which may be a read error.

Patients of the Seattle cohort, enrolled during active infection, were followed longitudinally. The CDR3 runs 13 residues. Germline lookup yields CDR1 MDHEN and CDR2 SYDVKM. Material: peripheral blood. The genes are TRBV28 and TRBJ2-7; 8 bases align to TRBD2. The TCR comes from an elderly woman with COVID-19, enrolled during active disease. The CDR3 bases are TGTGCCAGCAGTTTATGGCGAGTAGCGGGACCGAACTTC. The encoded protein is CASSLWRVAGPNF.